This T cell receptor (beta chain) is from a study of regulatory T cells in long-lasting Graves disease. Indicated time point: newly diagnosed GD, antithyroid drugs for less than 3 months. PBMCs provided the RNA from which the TCR library was made. CDR3 length: 14 residues. Between the trimmed V and J ends, which lost 1 base and 2 bases, there was a span of 6 bases. Germline V gene sequence: CDR1 LNHNV, CDR2 YYDKDF (reference sequence). HTBI primers from iRepertoire and Arm-PCR of CDR3 regions yielded the TCR beta libraries. TCRdb reanalysed the multiplex PCR reads using MiXCR and keeps one entry per CDR3 protein. The table lists roughly 430,000 distinct CDR3 sequences, about 15% of them singletons, with around a tenth in the top ten. Another study also made use of these data, one on T cells in Graves' hyperthyroidism and ophthalmopathy.

The receptor comes from a woman aged 25 to 39 with Graves disease. The chain combines TRBV15 with TRBJ1-5, with D hard to call. The source was peripheral blood mononuclear cells (PBMCs), collected at new diagnosis, from a patient treated with antithyroid drugs. The CDR3 reads CATSRGDGNQPQHF. CDR3 bases: TGTGCCACCAGCAGAGGGGATGGCAATCAGCCCCAGCATTTT. Filled out from reference TRBV15 and TRBJ1-5, the complete variable domain reads DAMVIQNPRYQVTQFGKPVTLSCSQTLNHNVMYWYQQKSSQAPKLLFHYYDKDFNNEADTPDNFQSRRPNTSFCFLDIRSPGLGDTAMYLCATSRGDGNQPQHFGDGTRLSIL.